These 25 T cell receptor beta chains were sequenced from one sample in a study of T cell responses to AZD1222 COVID-19 vaccine. TCRdb keeps only in-frame clones here, not all; method: immunoSEQ multiplex PCR. The sample consists of around 110,000 clones, 85% to 95% of them appearing once. The specimen comprised peripheral blood, sampled on day 0 of AZD1222 vaccination. Source of these receptors: an adult in good health.

This clone came up once. CDR3 DNA: TGTGCCAGCAGAGTTCCGGGACGGGAGTTAGAGCAGTACTTC. Residues: CASRVPGRELEQYF. This chain links TRBV5-5 with TRBJ2-7, with a weak D call TRBD2 (6 bases). The V and J ends lost 5 bases and 7 bases respectively, with 19 bases between them. Germline V gene lookup returns CDR1 SGHKS and CDR2 YYEKEE (reference sequence). The CDR3 has 14 residues. Variable domain in full (rest from reference TRBV5-5 and TRBJ2-7): DAGVTQSPTHLIKTRGQQVTLRCSPISGHKSVSWYQQVLGQGPQFIFQYYEKEERGRGNFPDRFSARQFPNYSSELNVNALLLGDSALYLCASRVPGRELEQYFGPGTRLTVT.

This chain joins TRBV10-3 and TRBJ1-2; D possibly corresponds to TRBD1 (6 bases). V was shortened by 10 bases and J by 4 bases, with 22 bases between the two germline ends. The CDR3 extends over 15 amino acids. Germline CDR1 is ENHRY and CDR2 is SYGVKD. CDR3 residues: CATQGQVLSFYGYTF. The CDR3 DNA follows: TGTGCCACGCAGGGGCAGGTGCTGTCTTTCTATGGCTACACCTTC.

The V gene is TRBV3-1 (or the pseudogene TRBV3-2), the J gene TRBJ2-1; D tentatively reads TRBD1 or TRBD2 (5 bases each). There are 16 residues in the CDR3. Germline V lookup: CDR1 LGHDT, CDR2 YNNKEL (reference sequence). V was shortened by 1 base and J by 8 bases, with 18 bases between the two germline ends. The CDR3 region has the DNA TGTGCCAGCAGCCAAGTTTCGCTTGGGGGAAGGGATGAGCAGTTCTTC. Translated: CASSQVSLGGRDEQFF.

The chain has TRBV10-2 and TRBJ1-5, with 8 bases aligning to TRBD1. Germline V gene data show CDR1 as WSHSY and CDR2 as SAAADI. V lost 5 bases, J lost 11 bases, and 14 bases stayed unmatched. CDR3 length equals 15 residues. This chain's CDR3 is CASSPNPRGRGAQHF. CDR3 nucleotides: TGCGCCAGCAGTCCAAATCCCAGGGGGCGGGGGGCCCAGCATTTT.

The chain employs TRBV11-2 and TRBJ1-5; D not certain. The CDR3 is 13 amino acids. V lost 0 bases and J 11 bases, leaving 11 bases between the germline ends. Germline CDR1 is SGHAT and CDR2 is FQNNGV. This CDR3 reads CASSLEVRTSQHF. The CDR3 bases are TGTGCCAGCAGCTTAGAAGTTCGGACTTCCCAGCATTTT.

The CDR3 coding sequence is TGTGCCAGCAGTGGGCAGAACCAGAACACCGGGGAGCTGTTTTTT. It encodes CASSGQNQNTGELFF. The rearrangement uses TRBV25-1 and TRBJ2-2; D gene uncertain. Germline V CDR1 and CDR2: MGHDK, SYGVNS. The germline V and J ends were trimmed by 4 bases and 1 base, with 10 bases remaining between them. The CDR3 is 15 residues long.

The chain has TRBV27 and TRBJ2-3, with D uncertain. The CDR3 has 12 residues. V was trimmed by 2 bases and J by 4 bases, leaving 4 bases between them. CDR1 and CDR2 (germline): MNHEY, SMNVEV (reference sequence). The CDR3 DNA sequence: TGTGCCAGCAGTTTAAGGGCAGATACGCAGTATTTT. Translation gives CASSLRADTQYF.

Concerning this clone itself: The junction departs from germline at one end; a sequencing error may be responsible. This sequence joins TRBV5-1 and TRBJ2-1, with TRBD1 matching 8 bases. Germline V gives CDR1 SGHRS, CDR2 YFSETQ. This CDR3 spans 16 amino acids. The CDR3 bases are TGCGCCAGCAGCTTAGGACAGGGTCTGTTCTACCATGAGCAGTTCTTC. It codes for CASSLGQGLFYHEQFF.

This chain links TRBV28 with TRBJ2-1; TRBD1 might be the D (6 bases). Germline CDR1 is MDHEN and CDR2 is SYDVKM. CDR3 length: 14 amino acids. Trimming removed 3 bases from V and 9 bases from J, with 15 bases in between. CDR3 in DNA: TGTGCCAGCAGTTTCTTAGGGGGATCGGGTGAGCAGTTCTTC. Encoded protein: CASSFLGGSGEQFF.

This clone was counted only a few times. J is TRBJ2-7 and V is TRBV28; maybe TRBD1 (6 bases). This CDR3 region has 15 residues. Germline V gene sequence: CDR1 MDHEN, CDR2 SYDVKM. The V gene lost 5 bases and the J gene lost 5 bases, with 19 bases spanning the gap. The DNA for the CDR3 is TGTGCCAGCAGTATTAGCCCAGGGGACCGAAACGAGCAGTACTTC. Translation gives CASSISPGDRNEQYF.

This rearrangement joins TRBV6-4 to TRBJ2-2; D may be TRBD1 (6 bases). The CDR3 spans 14 residues. Germline V gene lookup returns CDR1 MRHNA and CDR2 SNTAGT. The germline V and J ends were trimmed by 6 bases and 6 bases, with 14 bases remaining between them. CDR3 sequence reads: CASSGAGAPGELFF. The CDR3 DNA is TGTGCCAGCAGCGGGGCAGGGGCCCCCGGGGAGCTGTTTTTT.

The chain couples TRBV27 to TRBJ2-1; maybe TRBD2 (6 bases). Trimming took 1 base from V and 8 from J, leaving 12 bases between them. Germline V gene sequence: CDR1 MNHEY, CDR2 SMNVEV (reference sequence). The CDR3 is 14 amino acids. The CDR3 sequence is CASSLFPLADEQFF. In DNA, the CDR3 is TGTGCCAGCAGTTTATTCCCACTAGCCGATGAGCAGTTCTTC.

This chain connects TRBV5-1 to TRBJ2-5, with 8 positions matching TRBD2. The CDR3 covers 16 residues. The germline gives CDR1 SGHRS, CDR2 YFSETQ. V gave up 4 bases and J gave up 2 bases; unmatched junction bases: 10. CDR3 sequence (DNA): TGCGCCAGCAGCGGGGGGACTAGATTATATCAAGAGACCCAGTACTTC. Translation gives CASSGGTRLYQETQYF.

The chain has TRBV3-1 (or the pseudogene TRBV3-2) and TRBJ2-6; D gene unclear. This CDR3 has 17 residues. The germline V and J ends were trimmed by 0 bases and 1 base, with 10 bases remaining between them. Looked up from germline, CDR1 is LGHDT and CDR2 is YNNKEL (reference sequence). DNA of the CDR3: TGTGCCAGCAGCCAAGAACACAGCGTGTCTGGGGCCAACGTCCTGACTTTC. Translation: CASSQEHSVSGANVLTF.

The chain employs TRBV28 and TRBJ2-7, with D hard to call. This CDR3 has 13 amino acids. V lost 6 bases and J 4 bases, leaving 13 bases between the germline ends. The germline CDR1 and CDR2 sequences are MDHEN and SYDVKM. CDR3 loop: CASRTKSVYEQYF. The CDR3 bases are TGTGCCAGCAGAACTAAGAGCGTTTACGAGCAGTACTTC.

The V and J genes are TRBV14 and TRBJ1-1; perhaps TRBD1 as D (5 bases). The CDR3 has 15 residues. V was pared by 4 bases and J by 5 bases, with 17 bases between. Looked up from germline, CDR1 is SGHDN and CDR2 is FVKESK. CDR3 residues: CASSPGALLSTEAFF. The CDR3 coding sequence is TGTGCCAGCAGCCCCGGGGCCCTCCTGAGTACTGAAGCTTTCTTT.

The chain carries TRBV16 and TRBJ2-3, with a weak D call TRBD2 (5 bases). The ends were cut back, 0 bases at V and 2 bases at J, with 9 bases in the middle. CDR3 length: 15 residues. Germline values: CDR1 KGHSY, CDR2 FQNENV. DNA of the CDR3: TGTGCCAGCAGCCAATCAAACCTAGCCACAGATACGCAGTATTTT. It encodes CASSQSNLATDTQYF.

CDR3 coding DNA: TGTGCCAGCAGTTTAGGGGTGATCTACGAGCAGTACTTC. It codes for CASSLGVIYEQYF. The chain joins TRBV27 to TRBJ2-7; no clear D gene. The CDR3 covers 13 residues. From germline, CDR1 is MNHEY and CDR2 SMNVEV (reference sequence). V dropped 2 bases and J dropped 3 bases, with 8 bases sitting between them.

The chain has TRBV20-1 and TRBJ1-2; D is undetermined. Trimming left V 3 bases short and J 5 bases short, with 7 bases between. This CDR3 contains 11 residues. Germline CDR1 reads DFQATT; CDR2 reads SNEGSKA (reference sequence). DNA of the CDR3: TGCAGTGCTAGTCTTTCTTATGGCTACACCTTC. It codes for CSASLSYGYTF.

The V and J genes are TRBV27 and TRBJ1-5; TRBD1 is a possible D gene (5 bases). From germline, CDR1 is MNHEY and CDR2 SMNVEV (reference sequence). The germline V and J ends were trimmed by 0 bases and 9 bases, with 18 bases remaining between them. The CDR3 is made up of 16 amino acids. CDR3 nucleotide sequence: TGTGCCAGCAGTTTATCCGGGGACGGCGTTCTGTCGCCCCAGCATTTT. This encodes CASSLSGDGVLSPQHF.

CDR3 sequence: CASRLTGAVSNEKLFF. Written as DNA, the CDR3 is TGTGCCAGCCGCCTAACAGGGGCGGTATCTAATGAAAAACTGTTTTTT. V usage is TRBV3-1 (or the pseudogene TRBV3-2) and J usage is TRBJ1-4; 7 positions agree with TRBD1. The V gene's germline CDR1 is LGHDT and CDR2 YNNKEL (reference sequence). The ends lost 8 bases at V and 3 bases at J; junction bases unmatched: 12. This CDR3 has 16 amino acids.

This clone occurred a few times. The V and J genes are TRBV5-4 and TRBJ2-7; weak D call: TRBD1 (6 bases). V dropped 6 bases and J dropped 2 bases, with 12 bases sitting between them. CDR1 is SGHNT, CDR2 YYREEE, per germline (reference sequence). This CDR3 contains 13 residues. The CDR3 DNA reads TGTGCCAGCACCCAACAGGGAACCTACGAGCAGTACTTC. Residues: CASTQQGTYEQYF.

This chain joins TRBV2 and TRBJ2-1; TRBD2 agrees at 9 bases. The CDR3 totals 16 residues. CDR1 SNHLY and CDR2 FYNNEI come from the germline V gene. V dropped 3 bases and J dropped 4; count of bases not matched to a gene: 7. Here the CDR3 reads CASSELLAGIYNEQFF. The DNA for the CDR3 is TGTGCCAGCAGTGAGCTACTAGCGGGCATTTACAATGAGCAGTTCTTC.

The chain couples TRBV2 to TRBJ2-1; no reliable D call. Per the germline V gene, CDR1 is SNHLY and CDR2 is FYNNEI. The CDR3 is 11 residues long. Between the trimmed V and J ends, which lost 6 bases and 3 bases, there was a span of 3 bases. The DNA of the CDR3 is TGTGCCAGCAGGGACTACAATGAGCAGTTCTTC. The encoded protein is CASRDYNEQFF.

The chain couples TRBV13 to TRBJ2-7; TRBD2 aligns across 13 bases. V lost 5 bases and J lost 5; bases outside the gene matches: 9. This CDR3 contains 16 residues. Germline CDR1 reads PRHDT; CDR2 reads FYEKMQ (reference sequence). CDR3 sequence: CASSLTGLAGVHEQYF. In DNA form, the CDR3 reads TGTGCCAGCAGCCTCACAGGACTAGCGGGAGTTCACGAGCAGTACTTC.